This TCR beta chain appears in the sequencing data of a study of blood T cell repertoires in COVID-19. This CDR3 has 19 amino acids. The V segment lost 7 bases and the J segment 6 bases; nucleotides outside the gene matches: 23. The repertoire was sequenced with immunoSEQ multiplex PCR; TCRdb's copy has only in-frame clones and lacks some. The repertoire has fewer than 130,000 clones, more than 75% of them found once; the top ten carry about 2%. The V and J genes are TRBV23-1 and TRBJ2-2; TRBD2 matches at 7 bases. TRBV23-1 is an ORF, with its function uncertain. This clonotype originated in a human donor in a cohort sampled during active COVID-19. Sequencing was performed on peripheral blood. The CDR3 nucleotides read TGCGCCAGCACCACTACGGGGGACTATGGTCGGGAGAGGGCCGGGGAGCTGTTTTTT. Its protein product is CASTTTGDYGRERAGELFF.